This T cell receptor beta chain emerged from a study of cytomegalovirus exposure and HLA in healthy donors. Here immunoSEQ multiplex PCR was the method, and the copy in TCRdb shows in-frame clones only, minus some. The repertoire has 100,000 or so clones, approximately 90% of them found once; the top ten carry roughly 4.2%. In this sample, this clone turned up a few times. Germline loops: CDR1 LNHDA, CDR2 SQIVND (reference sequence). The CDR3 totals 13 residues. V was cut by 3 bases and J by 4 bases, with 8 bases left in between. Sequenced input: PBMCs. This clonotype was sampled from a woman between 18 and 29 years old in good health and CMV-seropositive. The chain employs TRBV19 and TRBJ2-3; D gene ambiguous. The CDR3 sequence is CASSMTYADTQYF. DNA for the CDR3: TGTGCCAGTAGTATGACATACGCAGATACGCAGTATTTT.